Listed below are T cell receptor beta chains from one sample, sequenced in a study of T cells in Graves' hyperthyroidism and ophthalmopathy. MiXCR, applied by TCRdb to the multiplex PCR reads, yields one record per CDR3 protein. Of 450,000 to 700,000 distinct CDR3 sequences listed, about 45% are singletons. Sequences were obtained from peripheral blood or thyroid tissue (not recorded which). The receptors shown here come from an adult woman with Graves' disease, either hyperthyroidism or ophthalmopathy (not recorded which). Both conserved end residues are part of each CDR3. The D gene is left open where the match is weak. A clone size is listed for some rows: how often the clone was seen (once, few, many), or a class if it is expanded.

D,J,V,size,DNA,CDR3
.,TRBJ2-6,TRBV12-3/TRBV12-4,many,TGTGCCAGCAGTTTACGCCCCAAGGGCTCCGTCCTGACTTTC,CASSLRPKGSVLTF
TRBD1,TRBJ2-3,TRBV20-1,.,TGCAGTGCTAGACAGGGGGAAGATACGCAGTATTTT,CSARQGEDTQYF
.,TRBJ2-6,TRBV7-2,.,TGTGCCAGCAGCTGGATCTCTGCCGGGGCCAACGTCCTGACTTTC,CASSWISAGANVLTF
.,TRBJ2-3,TRBV20-1,.,TGCAGTGCTAGAGATCAGGCCCGTAACACAGATACGCAGTATTTT,CSARDQARNTDTQYF
.,TRBJ1-1,TRBV7-9,.,.,CASSSTSGRAFF
.,TRBJ1-6,TRBV20-1,.,TGCAGTGTCGCTCGGGGGTCTTTTTCACCCCTCCACTTT,CSVARGSFSPLHF
.,TRBJ1-4,TRBV10-3,few,TGTGCCATCAGTTACGAGGGAGAAAAACTGTTTTTT,CAISYEGEKLFF
.,TRBJ1-3,TRBV7-9,many,TGTGCCAGCAGCTTAGGTCCAGTCTCTGGAAACACCATATATTTT,CASSLGPVSGNTIYF
TRBD2,TRBJ2-2,TRBV5-1,many,TGCGCCAGCAGCGCGGGACTAGCGGCAGACACCGGGGAGCTGTTTTTT,CASSAGLAADTGELFF
.,TRBJ2-7,TRBV7-9,many,TGTGCCAGCAGGGCCGTGCGGGACGGATCCTCCTACGAGCAGTACTTC,CASRAVRDGSSYEQYF
.,TRBJ2-7,TRBV7-9,.,TGTGCCAGCAGCTCCGGGCCGACAGCAAGAAACTACGAGCAGTACTTC,CASSSGPTARNYEQYF
TRBD2,TRBJ2-5,TRBV7-2,.,TGTGCCAGCAGCCGACGACTAGCGGGAGCCCAAGAGACCCAGTACTTC,CASSRRLAGAQETQYF
.,TRBJ2-5,TRBV7-2,.,TGTGCCAGCACGACTGGATTGGTGGGAGAGACCCAGTACTTC,CASTTGLVGETQYF
.,TRBJ1-5,TRBV29-1,.,TGCAGCGTTGTCGTGCAGGTCAATCAGCCCCAGCATTTT,CSVVVQVNQPQHF